One and the same sample provided the 16 T cell receptor beta chains below, sequenced in a study of T cell responses to AZD1222 COVID-19 vaccine. Measured with immunoSEQ multiplex PCR; TCRdb has only the in-frame clones, and not every one. The repertoire holds about 130,000 clones, over 65% seen once, with approximately 4% in the top ten. Sequencing used peripheral blood, obtained on day 0 of AZD1222 vaccination. The receptors come from an adult in good health.

The chain joins TRBV19 to TRBJ1-4; D gene uncertain. The germline CDR1 and CDR2 sequences are LNHDA and SQIVND (reference sequence). The V end was cut by 5 bases, the J end by 8 bases, with 15 bases between. The CDR3 is 14 amino acids. The CDR3 is CASSDTARGEKLFF. In DNA form, the CDR3 reads TGTGCCAGTAGTGACACCGCGCGGGGAGAAAAACTGTTTTTT.

The rearrangement joins TRBV30 to TRBJ1-2; TRBD1 matches 9 bases. The trim removed 3 bases at V and 8 bases at J, leaving 13 bases unmatched. The CDR3 sequence is 15 residues long. Germline-derived CDR1 and CDR2 are GTSNPN and SVGIG (reference sequence). The CDR3 protein is CAWSTGTGRERGYTF. CDR3 bases: TGTGCCTGGAGCACCGGGACAGGGAGGGAGAGGGGCTACACCTTC.

The chain links TRBV14 to TRBJ1-2, with no clear D. CDR1 SGHDN and CDR2 FVKESK come from the germline V gene. Trimming left V 3 bases short and J 5 bases short, with 10 bases between. This CDR3 contains 13 residues. The CDR3 spells CASSHWEDYGYTF. DNA for the CDR3: TGTGCCAGCAGCCACTGGGAGGATTATGGCTACACCTTC.

In nucleotides, the CDR3 is TGTGCCACCAGCGGCAGCTTGGGACAGGGAGGCACCGGGGAGCTGTTTTTT. Translating gives CATSGSLGQGGTGELFF. V is TRBV15 and J is TRBJ2-2; TRBD1 matches at 9 bases. In germline, CDR1 is LNHNV, CDR2 YYDKDF (reference sequence). The CDR3 spans 17 residues. After removal of 5 bases from V and 4 bases from J, the junction contained 11 bases not matched to a gene.

The rearrangement joins TRBV18 to TRBJ2-1; TRBD1 aligns across 12 bases. The germline V gene has CDR1 KGHSH and CDR2 LQKENI. Trimming removed 1 base from V and 7 bases from J; junction bases left unmatched: 11. The CDR3 has 18 amino acids. CDR3 sequence (DNA): TGTGCCAGCTCACCACGGGACAGGGGGCCTAATGGGGCAAATGAGCAGTTCTTC. Amino acids: CASSPRDRGPNGANEQFF.

The chain is built from TRBV6-5 and TRBJ1-2; 8 nucleotides match TRBD1. CDR1 and CDR2 (germline): MNHEY, SVGAGI. V was pared by 6 bases and J by 4 bases, with 7 bases of the junction left unmatched. The CDR3 totals 14 residues. CDR3 sequence (DNA): TGTGCCAGCAGACAGACAGGGGTGGGCTATGGCTACACCTTC. Its translation: CASRQTGVGYGYTF.

The chain carries TRBV7-9 and TRBJ2-7; D ambiguous. The CDR3 is made up of 13 amino acids. Germline CDR1 is SEHNR and CDR2 is FQNEAQ (reference sequence). Trimming took off 4 bases at V and 3 bases at J, with 10 bases between the two ends. As DNA, the CDR3 is TGTGCCAGCAGCTACCCCGAACGCTACGAGCAGTACTTC. It encodes CASSYPERYEQYF. Full variable domain (missing parts from reference TRBV7-9 and TRBJ2-7): DTGVSQNPRHKITKRGQNVTFRCDPISEHNRLYWYRQTLGQGPEFLTYFQNEAQLEKSRLLSDRFSAERPKGSFSTLEIQRTEQGDSAMYLCASSYPERYEQYFGPGTRLTVT.

The V and J genes are TRBV20-1 and TRBJ2-5, with D tentatively TRBD2 (5 bases). Trimming removed 3 bases from V and 3 bases from J, with 5 bases in between. CDR3 length: 11 residues. Germline loops: CDR1 DFQATT, CDR2 SNEGSKA (reference sequence). The CDR3 loop reads CSASGEETQYF. In DNA form, the CDR3 reads TGCAGTGCTAGCGGGGAAGAGACCCAGTACTTC.

The genes are TRBV5-4 and TRBJ2-7; 8 bases are a match to TRBD1. The CDR3 length is 16 residues. Germline CDR1 and CDR2: SGHNT and YYREEE (reference sequence). J was trimmed by 4 bases and V by 3 bases; bases with no gene match: 12. The CDR3 DNA follows: TGTGCCAGCAGCTCAACGGCCGGGACAGGAAAATACGAGCAGTACTTC. Protein sequence: CASSSTAGTGKYEQYF.

This clone was counted between two and nine times. The chain joins TRBV5-1 to TRBJ2-7, with a weak D call TRBD2 (5 bases). Germline loops: CDR1 SGHRS, CDR2 YFSETQ. This CDR3 comprises 14 residues. The germline V and J ends were trimmed by 4 bases and 0 bases, with 11 bases remaining between them. The CDR3, as DNA: TGCGCCAGCAGCCTGGACTGGGACTCCTACGAGCAGTACTTC. Amino acid sequence: CASSLDWDSYEQYF.

The genes are TRBV5-1 and TRBJ1-1; tentative D call: TRBD1 (5 bases). Trimming stripped 2 bases from V and 2 bases from J, with 10 bases between. There are 14 residues in the CDR3. CDR1 SGHRS and CDR2 YFSETQ come from the germline V gene. The CDR3 nucleotides read TGCGCCAGCAGCTTCGGGACGGAAAACACTGAAGCTTTCTTT. The encoded protein is CASSFGTENTEAFF. The full variable domain, its missing parts supplied by reference TRBV5-1 and TRBJ1-1, is KAGVTQTPRYLIKTRGQQVTLSCSPISGHRSVSWYQQTPGQGLQFLFEYFSETQRNKGNFPGRFSGRQFSNSRSEMNVSTLELGDSALYLCASSFGTENTEAFFGQGTRLTVV.

The chain combines TRBV2 with TRBJ1-2, with a tentative D call TRBD1 (6 bases). V was pared by 6 bases and J by 4 bases, with 15 bases between. The CDR3 is made up of 14 amino acids. The V gene's germline CDR1 is SNHLY and CDR2 FYNNEI. In DNA, the CDR3 is TGTGCCAGCAGCGAATACAGGGAGGGCTATGGCTACACCTTC. Its protein is CASSEYREGYGYTF.

V is TRBV2 and J is TRBJ2-7, with D possibly TRBD1 on 5 matching bases. V dropped 2 bases and J dropped 3 bases, with 11 bases sitting between them. The germline gives CDR1 SNHLY, CDR2 FYNNEI. This CDR3 is 14 amino acids long. The CDR3 region is CASSEKGVRYEQYF. The CDR3 DNA reads TGTGCCAGCAGTGAAAAAGGGGTCCGCTACGAGCAGTACTTC.

The V and J genes are TRBV2 and TRBJ1-1; D remains unclear. This CDR3 spans 13 amino acids. Trimming took 5 bases from V and 4 from J, leaving 11 bases between them. CDR1 SNHLY and CDR2 FYNNEI come from the germline V gene. CDR3 region: CASSTTWSTEAFF. CDR3 bases: TGTGCCAGCAGTACCACCTGGTCCACTGAAGCTTTCTTT.

This rearrangement joins TRBV2 to TRBJ1-4; the match to TRBD1 covers 8 bases. Germline V gene lookup returns CDR1 SNHLY and CDR2 FYNNEI. The CDR3 covers 15 residues. Trimming took 8 bases from V and 5 from J; bases not matched to a gene: 10. The CDR3 sequence: CASSDRATLNEKLFF. The CDR3 DNA follows: TGTGCCAGCTCGGACAGGGCGACACTAAATGAAAAACTGTTTTTT. The full variable domain, rest sourced from reference TRBV2 and TRBJ1-4, is EPEVTQTPSHQVTQMGQEVILRCVPISNHLYFYWYRQILGQKVEFLVSFYNNEISEKSEIFDDQFSVERPDGSNFTLKIRSTKLEDSAMYFCASSDRATLNEKLFFGSGTQLSVL.

The V and J genes are TRBV6-5 and TRBJ2-2; the D is unclear. Germline V gives CDR1 MNHEY, CDR2 SVGAGI. V was clipped by 6 bases and J by 3 bases, with 11 bases between them. The CDR3 runs to 14 residues. The CDR3 protein is CASRSVLDTGELFF. CDR3 coding DNA: TGTGCCAGCAGAAGTGTTTTGGACACCGGGGAGCTGTTTTTT.